This T cell receptor beta chain was recovered during a study of identical twins. The study, taken as a whole, reports: Cord blood beta clonotypes present at high abundance carried fewer insertions; no such pattern appeared in memory repertoires. Less excess twin sharing appeared in beta out-of-frame sequences. In monozygotic twins, models underestimated the sharing of out-of-frame TCR alpha.

TCRdb reprocessed the 5' RACE reads with MiXCR, giving one entry per CDR3 protein. The sample yields 150,000 or so distinct CDR3 sequences, around 3.5% seen once. Germline-derived CDR1 and CDR2 are LNHDA and SQIVND (reference sequence). CDR3 length: 14 amino acids. V trimming: 7 bases; J trimming: 1 base; junction bases outside the gene matches: 4. For this clonotype: Its antigen remains unknown.

Everyone who gave samples was a healthy Caucasian. Sample: memory T cells sorted from blood. The chain uses TRBV19 and TRBJ2-1; TRBD2 agrees at 7 bases. This sequence originates from a man aged 18 to 35 in good health. The CDR3 bases are TGTGCCAGTAATAACGGGAGGTCCTACAATGAGCAGTTCTTC. Translating gives CASNNGRSYNEQFF.